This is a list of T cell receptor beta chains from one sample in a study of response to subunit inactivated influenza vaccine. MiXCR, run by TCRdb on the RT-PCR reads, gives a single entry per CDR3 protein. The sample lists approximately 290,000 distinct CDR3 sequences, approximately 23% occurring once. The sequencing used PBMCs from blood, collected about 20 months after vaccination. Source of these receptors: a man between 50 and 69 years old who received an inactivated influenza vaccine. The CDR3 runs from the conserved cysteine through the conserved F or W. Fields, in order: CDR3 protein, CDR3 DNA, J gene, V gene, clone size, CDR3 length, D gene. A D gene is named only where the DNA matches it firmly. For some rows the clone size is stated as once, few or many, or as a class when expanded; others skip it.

CASSQVGGIEAFF,TGCGCCAGCAGCCAAGTGGGGGGAATTGAAGCTTTCTTT,TRBJ1-1,TRBV4-3,NA,13,NA
CAWSEREETVNQRQHF,TGTGCCTGGAGTGAACGGGAGGAGACAGTTAATCAGCGCCAGCATTTT,TRBJ1-5,TRBV30,NA,16,NA
CSADSGRSPDTQYF,TGCAGTGCTGATAGCGGGAGGTCCCCTGATACGCAGTATTTT,TRBJ2-3,TRBV20-1,few,14,TRBD2
CASSFRRQGPADTQYF,TGTGCCAGCAGCTTCAGGCGACAGGGCCCCGCAGATACGCAGTATTTT,TRBJ2-3,TRBV11-2,NA,16,TRBD1
CASTLWGVSYNSPLHF,TGTGCCAGCACCCTTTGGGGGGTTTCCTATAATTCACCCCTCCACTTT,TRBJ1-6,TRBV6-1,few,16,NA
CASSPDRGTEAFF,TGTGCCAGCTCACCGGACCGCGGCACTGAAGCTTTCTTT,TRBJ1-1,TRBV18,many,13,NA
CASSLAGGKNIQYF,TGTGCCAGCAGTTTAGCGGGGGGCAAAAACATTCAGTACTTC,TRBJ2-4,TRBV12-3/TRBV12-4,few,14,NA
CASSLSGFDSGANVLTF,TGTGCCAGCAGTTTATCCGGCTTCGACTCTGGGGCCAACGTCCTGACTTTC,TRBJ2-6,TRBV28,NA,17,NA
CASAMGGARNEQFF,TGTGCCAGCGCTATGGGGGGGGCGAGGAATGAGCAGTTCTTC,TRBJ2-1,TRBV11-3,NA,14,NA
CASSQADSPLHF,TGCGCCAGCAGCCAAGCTGATTCACCCCTCCACTTT,TRBJ1-6,TRBV4-1,many,12,NA
CASSMSGRGTTDTQYF,TGTGCCAGCAGTATGTCAGGGCGGGGGACCACAGATACGCAGTATTTT,TRBJ2-3,TRBV6-1,NA,16,TRBD2
CASSPGHSENSPLHF,TGTGCCAGCAGCCCTGGGCATTCGGAGAATTCACCCCTCCACTTT,TRBJ1-6,TRBV6-4,few,15,NA
CASSLALRGNTGELFF,TGTGCCAGCAGCTTGGCCTTGAGGGGTAACACCGGGGAGCTGTTTTTT,TRBJ2-2,TRBV5-6,few,16,NA
CASSRLQVDYGYTF,TGCGCCAGCAGCCGATTGCAGGTAGATTATGGCTACACCTTC,TRBJ1-2,TRBV4-1,few,14,NA
CASSLWARREAFF,TGTGCCAGCAGTTTATGGGCCCGCAGGGAAGCTTTCTTT,TRBJ1-1,TRBV12-3/TRBV12-4,many,13,NA
CASSPGTGGYEQYF,TGTGCCAGCAGCCCCGGGACAGGGGGCTACGAGCAGTACTTC,TRBJ2-7,TRBV11-2,many,14,TRBD1
CASSGEFGEQFF,TGTGCCAGCAGTGGGGAATTCGGGGAGCAGTTCTTC,TRBJ2-1,TRBV2,NA,12,NA
CASNNYNEQFF,TGTGCCAGCAACAATTACAATGAGCAGTTCTTC,TRBJ2-1,TRBV12-3/TRBV12-4,NA,11,NA
CASSPTGVYGYTF,TGTGCCAGCAGTCCGACAGGGGTCTATGGCTACACCTTC,TRBJ1-2,TRBV12-3/TRBV12-4,NA,13,TRBD1
CASSLSSRGGYGYTF,TGTGCCAGCAGTTTAAGTTCCAGGGGAGGGTATGGCTACACCTTC,TRBJ1-2,TRBV12-3/TRBV12-4,few,15,NA
CASSLNSGTYGYTF,TGTGCCAGCAGTTTAAATTCCGGGACCTATGGCTACACCTTC,TRBJ1-2,TRBV27,NA,14,NA
CASSFTSGTGIYEQYF,TGTGCCAGCAGTTTTACCTCCGGGACTGGAATTTACGAGCAGTACTTC,TRBJ2-7,TRBV7-6,NA,16,NA
CASSHSGSRYEQYF,TGCGCCAGCAGCCATAGCGGGAGTCGGTACGAGCAGTACTTC,TRBJ2-7,TRBV5-1,many,14,TRBD2
CASSGHRVSTDTQYF,TGTGCCAGCAGTGGACACAGGGTATCCACAGATACGCAGTATTTT,TRBJ2-3,TRBV6-1,once,15,NA
CASITGGGGYTF,TGTGCCAGCATCACAGGGGGGGGTGGCTACACCTTC,TRBJ1-2,TRBV12-3/TRBV12-4,NA,12,TRBD1
CASSTLRPGPAGVYGYTF,TGTGCCAGCAGTACACTGCGGCCGGGACCGGCCGGCGTCTATGGCTACACCTTC,TRBJ1-2,TRBV28,NA,18,NA
CSVARSNTEAFF,TGCAGCGTTGCCCGATCGAACACTGAAGCTTTCTTT,TRBJ1-1,TRBV29-1,many,12,NA
CASSLSGSEETQYF,TGTGCCAGCAGTTTATCGGGCAGCGAAGAGACCCAGTACTTC,TRBJ2-5,TRBV27,NA,14,NA
CATRIPGPATNEKLFF,TGTGCCACCAGGATCCCCGGACCTGCAACTAATGAAAAACTGTTTTTT,TRBJ1-4,TRBV15,many,16,NA
CASSLAGTGGLQPQHF,TGCGCCAGCAGCTTGGCCGGGACAGGGGGCCTCCAGCCCCAGCATTTT,TRBJ1-5,TRBV5-1,many,16,TRBD1
CASSLDYPGGEAFF,TGTGCCAGCAGCTTAGATTATCCCGGAGGGGAAGCTTTCTTT,TRBJ1-1,TRBV7-2,few,14,NA
CASSTTNEKLFF,TGTGCCAGTAGTACCACCAATGAAAAACTGTTTTTT,TRBJ1-4,TRBV19,few,12,NA
CASSFKLARDNLRGSNQPQHF,TGTGCCAGCAGTTTTAAACTGGCTCGGGACAACCTACGTGGTAGCAATCAGCCCCAGCATTTT,TRBJ1-5,TRBV28,few,21,NA
CASSLGTSIHEQFF,TGCGCCAGCAGCTTGGGGACTAGCATCCATGAGCAGTTCTTC,TRBJ2-1,TRBV5-1,NA,14,TRBD2
CASSAGPRSSYNSPLHF,TGTGCCAGCAGCGCCGGCCCCCGGAGCTCCTATAATTCACCCCTCCACTTT,TRBJ1-6,TRBV7-2,NA,17,NA
CASSQDATGSYGYTF,TGCGCCAGCAGCCAAGACGCGACAGGGAGCTATGGCTACACCTTC,TRBJ1-2,TRBV4-3,NA,15,TRBD1
CAISEGTENSPLHF,TGTGCCATCAGTGAGGGGACTGAGAATTCACCCCTCCACTTT,TRBJ1-6,TRBV10-3,many,14,NA
CASSQDARGQSYEQYF,TGTGCCAGCAGCCAAGATGCGAGGGGACAGTCCTACGAGCAGTACTTC,TRBJ2-7,TRBV4-2,NA,16,TRBD1
CASSQVRGYEKLFF,TGCGCCAGCAGCCAGGTCCGAGGGTATGAAAAACTGTTTTTT,TRBJ1-4,TRBV4-3,many,14,NA
CASSFDLYSSYEQYF,TGTGCCAGCAGCTTCGACCTGTACAGCTCCTACGAGCAGTACTTC,TRBJ2-7,TRBV7-9,few,15,NA
CASRGGASGYNEQFF,TGTGCCAGCAGGGGAGGGGCTAGCGGATACAATGAGCAGTTCTTC,TRBJ2-1,TRBV6-1,many,15,TRBD2
CASSLSGGPSTDTQYF,TGTGCCAGCAGCCTAAGTGGGGGTCCTAGCACAGATACGCAGTATTTT,TRBJ2-3,TRBV7-2,NA,16,NA
CSARAPVQPETQYF,TGCAGTGCTAGAGCTCCCGTACAGCCAGAGACCCAGTACTTC,TRBJ2-5,TRBV20-1,few,14,NA
CASSEGHSVNTEAFF,TGTGCCAGCAGCGAGGGGCACAGCGTCAACACTGAAGCTTTCTTT,TRBJ1-1,TRBV9,many,15,NA
CASSLSGGVPTDTQYF,TGTGCCAGCAGTTTATCGGGGGGGGTTCCCACAGATACGCAGTATTTT,TRBJ2-3,TRBV27,few,16,TRBD2